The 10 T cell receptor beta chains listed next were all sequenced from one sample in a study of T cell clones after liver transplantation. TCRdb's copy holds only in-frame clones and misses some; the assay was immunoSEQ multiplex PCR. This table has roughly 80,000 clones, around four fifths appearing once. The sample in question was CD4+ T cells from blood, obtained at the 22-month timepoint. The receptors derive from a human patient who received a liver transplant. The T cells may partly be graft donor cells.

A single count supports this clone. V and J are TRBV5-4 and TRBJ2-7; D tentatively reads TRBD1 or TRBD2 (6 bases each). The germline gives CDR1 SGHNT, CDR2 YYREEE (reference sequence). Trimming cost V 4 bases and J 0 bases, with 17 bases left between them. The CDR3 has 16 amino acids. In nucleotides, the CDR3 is TGTGCCAGCAGCCTAGGTTCGGGGGCGAGCTCCTACGAGCAGTACTTC. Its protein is CASSLGSGASSYEQYF.

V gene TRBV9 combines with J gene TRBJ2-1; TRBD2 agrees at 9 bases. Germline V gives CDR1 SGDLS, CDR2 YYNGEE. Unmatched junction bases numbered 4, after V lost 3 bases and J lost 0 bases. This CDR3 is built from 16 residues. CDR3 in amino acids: CASSALAGSSYNEQFF. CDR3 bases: TGTGCCAGCAGCGCACTAGCGGGCAGCTCCTACAATGAGCAGTTCTTC.

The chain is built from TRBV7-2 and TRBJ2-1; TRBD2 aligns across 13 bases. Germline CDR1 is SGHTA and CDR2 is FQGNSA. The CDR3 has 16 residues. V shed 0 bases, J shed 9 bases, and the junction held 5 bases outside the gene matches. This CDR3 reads CASSLALAGGITEQFF. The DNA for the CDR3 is TGTGCCAGCAGCTTAGCACTAGCGGGAGGGATCACTGAGCAGTTCTTC.

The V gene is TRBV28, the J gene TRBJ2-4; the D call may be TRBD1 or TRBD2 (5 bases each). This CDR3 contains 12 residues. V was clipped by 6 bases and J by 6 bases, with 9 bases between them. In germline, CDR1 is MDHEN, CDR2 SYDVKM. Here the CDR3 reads CASSGAGNIQYF. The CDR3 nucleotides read TGTGCCAGCAGCGGGGCTGGAAACATTCAGTACTTC.

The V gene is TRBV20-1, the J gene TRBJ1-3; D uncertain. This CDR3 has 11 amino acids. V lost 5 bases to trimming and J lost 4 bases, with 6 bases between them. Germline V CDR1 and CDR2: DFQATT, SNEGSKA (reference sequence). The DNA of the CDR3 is TGCAGTGCTCAACAAGGAAACACCATATATTTT. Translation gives CSAQQGNTIYF.

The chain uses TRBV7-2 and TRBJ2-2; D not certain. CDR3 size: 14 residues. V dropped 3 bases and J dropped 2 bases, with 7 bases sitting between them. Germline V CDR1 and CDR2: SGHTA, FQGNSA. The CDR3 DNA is TGTGCCAGCAGCTTCATGGCAAACACCGGGGAGCTGTTTTTT. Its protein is CASSFMANTGELFF.

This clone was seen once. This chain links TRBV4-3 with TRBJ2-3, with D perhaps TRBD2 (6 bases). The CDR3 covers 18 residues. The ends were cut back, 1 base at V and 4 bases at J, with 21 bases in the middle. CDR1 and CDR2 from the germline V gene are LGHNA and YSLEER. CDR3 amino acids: CASSQVGVGGGAPDTQYF. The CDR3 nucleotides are TGCGCCAGCAGCCAAGTGGGGGTAGGAGGCGGGGCCCCAGATACGCAGTATTTT.

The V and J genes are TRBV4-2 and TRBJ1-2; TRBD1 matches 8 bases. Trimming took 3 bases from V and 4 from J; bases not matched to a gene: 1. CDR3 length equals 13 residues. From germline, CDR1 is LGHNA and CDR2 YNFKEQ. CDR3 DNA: TGTGCCAGCAGCCAGGGACAGGTCTATGGCTACACCTTC. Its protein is CASSQGQVYGYTF.

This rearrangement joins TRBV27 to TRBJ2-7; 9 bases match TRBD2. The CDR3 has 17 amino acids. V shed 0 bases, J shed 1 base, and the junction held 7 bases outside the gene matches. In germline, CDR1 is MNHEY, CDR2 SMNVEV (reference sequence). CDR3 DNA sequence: TGTGCCAGCAGTTTATCTGGGGCTAGCGGGATGTCCTACGAGCAGTACTTC. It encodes CASSLSGASGMSYEQYF.

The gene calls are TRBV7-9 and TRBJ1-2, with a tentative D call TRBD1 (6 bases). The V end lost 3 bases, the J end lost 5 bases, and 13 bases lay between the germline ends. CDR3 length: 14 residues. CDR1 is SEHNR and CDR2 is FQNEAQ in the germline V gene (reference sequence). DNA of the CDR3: TGTGCCAGCAGCTTCAACTACAGGGAGTATGGCTACACCTTC. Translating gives CASSFNYREYGYTF. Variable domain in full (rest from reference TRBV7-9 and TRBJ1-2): DTGVSQNPRHKITKRGQNVTFRCDPISEHNRLYWYRQTLGQGPEFLTYFQNEAQLEKSRLLSDRFSAERPKGSFSTLEIQRTEQGDSAMYLCASSFNYREYGYTFGSGTRLTVV.